These T cell receptor beta chains were read from a single sample in a study of beta chain features in type 1 diabetes. Generated by immunoSEQ multiplex PCR, the TCRdb table keeps only in-frame clones and is missing some. This sample has roughly 290,000 clones, with roughly 15% found just once. Material for sequencing was naive CD4+ T cells from blood. Every receptor here comes from a man younger than 35 with type 1 diabetes. Each CDR3 is given without its conserved first and last residue.

>TRBJ2-1|TRBV7-8
ASSLAVGRSGYEQF
>TRBJ2-1|TRBV19
ASSTLSAYNEQF
>TRBJ2-3|TRBV30
AWSLGLRSTDTQY
>TRBJ2-2|TRBV5-1
ASSLVSAGANTGELF
>TRBJ2-3|TRBV11-2
ASSLVAGGSTDTQY
>TRBJ2-1|TRBV6-1
ASRRVEGPGYEQF
>TRBJ2-7|TRBV19
ASSITIGSSYEQY
>TRBJ1-5|TRBV7-2
ASSPRTGDQPQH
>TRBJ2-5|TRBV11-2
ASSLAGGAETQY
>TRBJ1-2|TRBV30
AWSLGGSVA
>TRBJ2-7|TRBV7-8
ASSLTPGLLYEQY
>TRBJ1-1|TRBV16
ASSHSLTGTEAF
>TRBJ2-4|TRBV5-6
ASSLRQGVNIQY
>TRBJ1-1|TRBV7-2
ASSPMGAGGVDTEAF
>TRBJ2-3|TRBV18
ASSLVLAGGPTDTQY
>TRBJ2-4|TRBV27
ASSPGLAAAKNIQY
>TRBJ2-7|TRBV11-2
ASSLVGGEPHYEQY
>TRBJ2-7|TRBV28
ASREATYEQY
>TRBJ2-2|TRBV5-4
ASGPAGSAGELF
>TRBJ2-5|TRBV10-1
ASSESSAGQETQY
>TRBJ2-7|TRBV27
ASSLSSGNEQY
>TRBJ2-7|TRBV28
ASLSWGGKLSYEQY
>TRBJ1-2|TRBV7-2
ASSSGGVARYGYT
>TRBJ2-7|TRBV11-2
ASSAPDRPYEQY
>TRBJ1-5|TRBV7-9
ASSLDLGQPQH
>TRBJ2-2|TRBV27
ASRAPGTGELF
>TRBJ2-3|TRBV28
AVAGGAKDTQY
>TRBJ1-2|TRBV4-3
ASSQAADRGYGYT
>TRBJ2-7|TRBV28
ASSPSGASYEQY
>TRBJ2-7|TRBV15
ATSRDRTSGSIEQY
>TRBJ2-7|TRBV7-9
ASSPRFRGGNYEQY
>TRBJ2-3|TRBV29-1
SSARSATDTQY
>TRBJ2-7|TRBV4-3
ASSQLHSSSYEQY
>TRBJ2-4|TRBV7-9
ASSLGEEEGRLY
>TRBJ1-1|TRBV7-9
ASSLALRDTEAF
>TRBJ1-2|TRBV9
ASSRDSQGPYGYT
>TRBJ2-2|TRBV15
ATSRDRDVDTGELF
>TRBJ2-7|TRBV25-1
ASSRDSSYEQY
>TRBJ1-5|TRBV21-1
ASRREYPRTGLVQPQH
>TRBJ1-1|TRBV5-6
ASSRVTEAF